This section outlines one TCR beta chain sequence together with its context. Its antigen is not known. An end of the junction does not agree with germline; a read error may underlie this. This CDR3 spans 15 amino acids. CDR1 and CDR2 (germline): MNHEY, SMNVEV (reference sequence). This table comes from immunoSEQ multiplex PCR, and its TCRdb copy is limited to in-frame clones, with some not included. Of about 29,000 clones in the sample, 70% to 90% were seen once. The data originate from a study of graft-versus-host responses after intestinal transplantation. Study-wide background: Multivisceral, liver-intestinal, or isolated intestinal grafts were transplanted into recipients. Uniformly, recipients were administered anti-thymocyte globulin induction with subsequent tacrolimus and steroids for around three years.

Regarding the study as a whole: There was an association between peak levels of circulating GvH clones and early post-transplant HvG declines. Analysis identified GvH clones in recipient marrow, with some appearing first in ileum or blood.

The specimen was PBMCs, collected around 460 days after intestinal transplantation. The clonotype was recovered from a human patient who received an intestinal transplant, so some T cells may come from the graft donor. The chain recombines TRBV27 with TRBJ2-1; 7 bases map to TRBD1. The CDR3 sequence: CAGSSPRDSYNEQFF. The CDR3 bases are TGTGCCGGCAGTTCCCCGAGGGACAGCTACAATGAGCAGTTCTTC.